The 8 T cell receptor beta chains listed next were all sequenced from one sample in a study of metastatic and nonmetastatic thyroid tumors. Before thyroid surgery, none of the patients had received any treatment. With MiXCR, TCRdb reprocessed the PCR reads. The top ten clones hold about 12% of a sample with tens of thousands of clones, roughly a quarter of them seen once. The sequenced sample was tumor tissue. All receptors come from a male donor with papillary thyroid cancer or a benign thyroid nodule (not recorded which). Some clones in this sample may be carry-over from other donors' samples.

This clone was found a few times. The gene calls are TRBV27 and TRBJ2-1; the D gene is possibly TRBD2 (5 bases). The length of the CDR3 is 15 residues. Germline-derived CDR1 and CDR2 are MNHEY and SMNVEV (reference sequence). The germline V and J ends were trimmed by 6 bases and 7 bases, with 19 bases remaining between them. CDR3 sequence: CASSHSTGNQNEQFF. The CDR3 nucleotides are TGTGCCAGCAGCCACAGCACCGGGAACCAAAATGAGCAGTTCTTC.

This clone appeared a few times. The junction departs from germline at one end; a sequencing error may be responsible. This chain connects TRBV27 to TRBJ2-7; D gene uncertain. Germline lookup yields CDR1 MNHEY and CDR2 SMNVEV (reference sequence). There are 17 residues in the CDR3. DNA of the CDR3: TGTGACAGCAGTTCCAAAACTTCCTGGGCCACCCGGGACGAGCAGTACTTC. Protein product: CDSSSKTSWATRDEQYF.

There are many counts of this clone. This rearrangement joins TRBV11-2 to TRBJ1-1; TRBD1 might be the D (6 bases). The V and J ends lost 4 bases and 7 bases respectively, with 22 bases between them. CDR1 and CDR2 from the germline V gene are SGHAT and FQNNGV. The CDR3 totals 16 residues. CDR3 nucleotide sequence: TGTGCCAGCAGCTCGAAGGGCCGAACAGGGCCCGGTGAAGCTTTCTTT. Its translation: CASSSKGRTGPGEAFF.

This sequence joins TRBV3-1 and TRBJ2-7, with D perhaps TRBD2 (5 bases). Trimming stripped 2 bases from V and 7 bases from J, with 15 bases between. Germline assignment: CDR1 LGHDT and CDR2 YNNKEL (reference sequence). The CDR3 runs 14 residues. The CDR3 DNA sequence: TGTGCCAGCAGCCAATGTCCTGGGAGAGGGGAGCAGTACTTC. It codes for CASSQCPGRGEQYF.

With respect to this clone: Its ends do not fully match the called genes, so a read error is possible. This chain uses TRBV4-3 with TRBJ2-7; D gene ambiguous. Germline values: CDR1 LGHNA, CDR2 YSLEER. This CDR3 is 15 amino acids long. The CDR3 loop is CASSQEEAISYKQYF. CDR3 nucleotides: TGCGCCAGCAGCCAAGAAGAGGCCATCTCCTACAAGCAGTACTTC.

This clone occurred many times. CDR3 in amino acids: CASSNREKSYNEQFF. The CDR3 coding sequence is TGTGCCAGCAGCAACCGGGAAAAGTCCTACAATGAGCAGTTCTTC. The V call is TRBV11-2, the J call TRBJ2-1; D is perhaps TRBD2 (5 bases). The CDR3 sequence is 15 residues long. Between the trimmed V and J ends, which lost 5 bases and 1 base, there was a span of 12 bases. Germline CDR1 SGHAT, CDR2 FQNNGV.

A note on this clone: A junction boundary mismatches the germline segment, possibly from a read error. The chain carries TRBV6-1 and TRBJ1-5, with 7 bases lining up with TRBD1. CDR1 MNHNS and CDR2 SASEGT come from the germline V gene. The CDR3 is 14 residues long. CDR3 loop: CASRAGGGNQPPHF. For the CDR3, the DNA is TGTGCCAGCCGGGCAGGGGGGGGTAATCAGCCCCCGCATTTT.

Concerning this clone itself: A junction end diverges from the germline sequence, so it may reflect a read error. This chain joins TRBV6-9 and TRBJ2-7; TRBD1 matches at 8 bases. CDR1 is MNHGY and CDR2 is SVAAGI in the germline V gene. The CDR3 covers 14 residues. The CDR3 DNA is TGTGCCAGTAGTTTCCAGGGGGCTATGAAAAGGCAGTACTTC. This gives the protein CASSFQGAMKRQYF.